The sequence of this T cell receptor (beta chain) was determined in a study of T cell responses to AZD1222 COVID-19 vaccine. The CDR3 sequence is 15 residues long. The ends lost 3 bases at V and 6 bases at J; junction bases unmatched: 8. Germline V gives CDR1 SGHTS, CDR2 YDEGEE. Profiling relied on immunoSEQ multiplex PCR, and the TCRdb table lists in-frame clones only, not all of them. The sample consists of about 180,000 clones, around 88% of them appearing once. The sequence came from an adult in good health. The chain is built from TRBV5-8 and TRBJ1-5; 8 nucleotides align to TRBD1. The specimen comprised peripheral blood, sampled on day 0 of AZD1222 vaccination. The CDR3 DNA reads TGTGCCAGCAGCTGGGGACAGGCGGGCGGTCAGCCCCAGCATTTT. Residues: CASSWGQAGGQPQHF.